This paragraph covers one T cell receptor beta chain sequence. Methods used by the authors: Estimates of nucleated cell counts were drawn from the amplification of reference gene primers. Clones were read by immunoSEQ multiplex PCR, and TCRdb kept only the in-frame ones, dropping some. V, J and clone size reflect that table, while D and trimming were determined from the DNA. The repertoire includes approximately 150,000 clones, 60% to 80% of them detected once, and over 7% sits in the top ten. This sample is drawn from a study of blood T cell repertoires in COVID-19. In the study overall: Sites in the United States, Italy and Spain provided acute and convalescent COVID-19 samples.

CDR1 and CDR2 from the germline V gene are ENHRY and SYGVKD. The CDR3 consists of 15 residues. V was pared by 6 bases and J by 0 bases, with 7 bases of the junction left unmatched. The chain couples TRBV10-3 to TRBJ2-7; 8 bases map to TRBD1. Sequencing was carried out using peripheral blood. This sequence originates from a man aged 45 to 65 with active or convalescent COVID-19. The CDR3 region is CAISEGQGFSYEQYF. In DNA, the CDR3 is TGTGCCATCAGCGAAGGACAGGGCTTCTCCTACGAGCAGTACTTC.